This entry lists 11 T cell receptor beta chains sequenced from one sample in a study of T cell responses to AZD1222 COVID-19 vaccine. Profiled with immunoSEQ multiplex PCR; TCRdb holds only in-frame clones, not every one. The sample shows about 75,000 clones, 88% of them seen only once. The sample consisted of peripheral blood, taken 28 days after the second dose of the MenACWY control vaccine. The origin of the receptors is an adult who received the MenACWY meningococcal vaccine as a control.

J is TRBJ1-4 and V is TRBV18; TRBD1 aligns across 8 bases. Per the germline V gene, CDR1 is KGHSH and CDR2 is LQKENI. The CDR3 length is 15 residues. Losses at the gene ends were 0 bases for V and 8 bases for J; bases not matched to a gene: 5. CDR3 region: CASSPPETGVEKLFF. As DNA, the CDR3 is TGTGCCAGCTCACCACCGGAGACAGGGGTAGAAAAACTGTTTTTT.

V gene TRBV7-9 combines with J gene TRBJ2-1; TRBD1 might be the D (6 bases). V lost 4 bases to trimming and J lost 7 bases, with 14 bases between them. CDR1 is SEHNR and CDR2 is FQNEAQ in the germline V gene (reference sequence). The CDR3 loop spans 14 amino acids. The CDR3 DNA sequence: TGTGCCAGCAGCTCTTCAGCAACAGGGAATGAGCAGTTCTTC. As protein: CASSSSATGNEQFF.

The chain has TRBV3-1 (or the pseudogene TRBV3-2) and TRBJ2-3; TRBD1 or TRBD2 may be the D gene (6 bases each). The V and J ends lost 2 bases and 4 bases respectively, with 7 bases between them. This CDR3 contains 13 residues. The germline gives CDR1 LGHDT, CDR2 YNNKEL (reference sequence). The CDR3 DNA follows: TGTGCCAGCAGCCAACGGGGGCCAGATACGCAGTATTTT. Translated: CASSQRGPDTQYF.

The chain couples TRBV7-2 to TRBJ1-4; D perhaps matches TRBD1 (5 bases). There are 16 residues in the CDR3. Trimming left V 1 base short and J 0 bases short, with 9 bases between. CDR1 is SGHTA, CDR2 FQGNSA, per germline. CDR3 nucleotide sequence: TGTGCCAGCAGCTTAGGGGACGGCGCAACTAATGAAAAACTGTTTTTT. Translation gives CASSLGDGATNEKLFF. Based on the CDR3 plus reference TRBV7-2 and TRBJ1-4, the full variable domain is GAGVSQSPSNKVTEKGKDVELRCDPISGHTALYWYRQSLGQGLEFLIYFQGNSAPDKSGLPSDRFSAERTGGSVSTLTIQRTQQEDSAVYLCASSLGDGATNEKLFFGSGTQLSVL.

The chain links TRBV28 to TRBJ2-2, with D tentatively TRBD1 (6 bases). Germline CDR1 and CDR2: MDHEN and SYDVKM. Trimming stripped 5 bases from V and 1 base from J, with 14 bases between. There are 16 residues in the CDR3. CDR3 amino acids: CASSPMTGWNTGELFF. In DNA form, the CDR3 reads TGTGCCAGCAGTCCGATGACAGGATGGAACACCGGGGAGCTGTTTTTT.

The chain is built from TRBV28 and TRBJ1-1; 7 bases match TRBD1. Germline V gives CDR1 MDHEN, CDR2 SYDVKM. V was clipped by 5 bases and J by 7 bases; unmatched bases: 13. The CDR3 runs 15 residues. The CDR3 reads CASSNRQGLTIEAFF. Written as DNA, the CDR3 is TGTGCCAGCAGTAATCGACAGGGACTCACAATTGAAGCTTTCTTT.

This rearrangement joins TRBV19 to TRBJ1-5, with a tentative D call TRBD1 (6 bases). Germline CDR1 reads LNHDA; CDR2 reads SQIVND (reference sequence). The CDR3 is made up of 15 amino acids. Trimming stripped 1 base from V and 8 bases from J, with 15 bases between. The CDR3 sequence: CASSIGRAGEKPQHF. Written as DNA, the CDR3 is TGTGCCAGTAGTATAGGCAGGGCAGGGGAAAAGCCCCAGCATTTT.

V usage is TRBV27 and J usage is TRBJ1-2, with D perhaps matching TRBD1 (5 bases). Germline loops: CDR1 MNHEY, CDR2 SMNVEV (reference sequence). Trimming shortened V by 2 bases and J by 8 bases, and 15 bases separated the two germline ends. This CDR3 region has 14 residues. The CDR3 DNA sequence: TGTGCCAGCAGTTTAAATCCCAGGGCCGGCGGCTACACCTTC. This gives the protein CASSLNPRAGGYTF.

The chain has TRBV6-5 and TRBJ2-2; D is undetermined. Germline-derived CDR1 and CDR2 are MNHEY and SVGAGI. Trimming shortened V by 8 bases and J by 5 bases, and 15 bases separated the two germline ends. This CDR3 spans 14 amino acids. The CDR3 bases are TGTGCCAGCGTTAGGCGAAGTGGGACCGGGGAGCTGTTTTTT. It yields the protein CASVRRSGTGELFF.

The V and J genes are TRBV4-2 and TRBJ1-4, with 7 bases identical to TRBD1. CDR3 length: 16 amino acids. CDR1 and CDR2 from the germline V gene are LGHNA and YNFKEQ. Unmatched junction bases numbered 12, after V lost 3 bases and J lost 8 bases. The CDR3 DNA reads as TGTGCCAGCAGCCAGGCTGTCACAGGGGCAAGGGAAAAACTGTTTTTT. Its translation: CASSQAVTGAREKLFF.

The chain is built from TRBV28 and TRBJ1-6; no clear D gene. Germline values: CDR1 MDHEN, CDR2 SYDVKM. V gave up 7 bases and J gave up 10 bases, with 14 bases separating them. CDR3 length: 13 residues. CDR3 coding DNA: TGTGCCAGCAAAGAGTGGCAGACCTCACCCCTCCACTTT. Encoded protein: CASKEWQTSPLHF.